Many counts were recorded for the clone carrying this T cell receptor (beta chain). This entry belongs to a study of early T cells in non-severe SARS-CoV-2 infection. Germline CDR1 WNHNN, CDR2 SYGVQD (reference sequence). Trimming removed 2 bases from V and 4 bases from J; junction bases left unmatched: 9. The CDR3 runs to 17 residues. Individual cDNA molecules were tagged with unique molecular identifiers. TCRdb called the 5' RACE reads again in MiXCR, with one record for every CDR3 protein. The data hold some 85,000 distinct CDR3 sequences, with 12% to 15% observed a single time. The receptor was isolated from an adult who was a healthcare worker with PCR-confirmed SARS-CoV-2 infection or an uninfected control (not recorded which). Sequencing input: whole blood. The gene calls are TRBV10-1 and TRBJ2-1, with 9 bases matching TRBD1. For the CDR3, the DNA is TGCGCCAGCAGTGAGGGGGGCCCCGGACAGGGGTACAATGAGCAGTTCTTC. Protein sequence: CASSEGGPGQGYNEQFF.